This T cell receptor beta chain appears in the sequencing data of a study of graft-versus-host responses after intestinal transplantation. In regard to this clone: Its antigen is as yet unknown.

The table came from immunoSEQ multiplex PCR; TCRdb's copy has only in-frame clones and leaves some out. Of under 15,000 clones listed, around 88% are singletons. Whole-study findings and limits: Detection of GvH clones occurred in recipient marrow, and some had their first appearance in ileum or blood.

There are 13 residues in the CDR3. Germline values: CDR1 SGHNT, CDR2 YYREEE (reference sequence). Trimming pared 1 base from V and 5 bases from J, leaving 10 bases between. The TCR comes from a human patient who received an intestinal transplant, so some T cells may come from the graft donor. The chain uses TRBV5-4 and TRBJ2-7; a possible D gene is TRBD1 (5 bases). Sequenced material: PBMCs, taken approximately 130 days after transplant. For the CDR3, the DNA is TGTGCCAGCAGCTTGAGGGGTTTGGACGAGCAGTACTTC. Protein: CASSLRGLDEQYF.